Listed below are T cell receptor beta chains from one sample, sequenced in a study of T cells in Graves' hyperthyroidism and ophthalmopathy. TCRdb re-analysed the multiplex PCR reads in MiXCR, keeping a single row per CDR3 protein. The table lists under 350,000 distinct CDR3 sequences, 15% to 20% of them singletons, with about 49% in the top ten. The sequenced material came from blood. Source of these receptors: a woman between 45 and 60 years old with Graves' hyperthyroidism. CDR3s include the opening cysteine and the closing phenylalanine or tryptophan. A D gene is named only where the DNA matches it firmly. Clone size appears in some rows only: once, few, many, or a class for an expanded clone.

V gene,clone size,J gene,D gene,CDR3 protein,CDR3 DNA
TRBV27,many,TRBJ2-2,TRBD1,CASRSGTGAMNTGELFF,TGTGCCAGCAGATCCGGGACAGGGGCTATGAACACCGGGGAGCTGTTTTTT
TRBV5-1,NA,TRBJ2-7,TRBD2,CASSPGGREGRTSIYEQYF,TGCGCCAGCAGCCCCGGGGGGAGAGAGGGGAGGACTAGCATCTACGAGCAGTACTTC
TRBV12-5,NA,TRBJ2-1,TRBD2,CASGLVGGGRGWNEQFF,TGTGCTAGTGGTTTGGTAGGGGGCGGGAGGGGATGGAATGAGCAGTTCTTC
TRBV12-3/TRBV12-4,many,TRBJ2-7,TRBD2,CASSPGLAGGPEQYF,TGTGCCAGCAGCCCGGGACTAGCGGGAGGGCCCGAGCAGTACTTC
TRBV15,many,TRBJ1-1,NA,CATSREGFRTEAFF,TGTGCCACCAGCAGAGAGGGGTTCCGAACTGAAGCTTTCTTT
TRBV7-7,NA,TRBJ1-3,NA,CASSLSWGSGNTIYF,TGTGCTAGCAGCTTGTCGTGGGGCTCTGGAAACACCATATATTTT
TRBV5-1,NA,TRBJ2-1,NA,CASSLWGARSSEQFF,TGCGCCAGCAGCTTGTGGGGGGCGCGATCAAGTGAGCAGTTCTTC
TRBV7-2,NA,TRBJ2-2,TRBD1,CASSEGPGQGPAGELFF,TGTGCCAGCAGCGAAGGACCAGGACAGGGGCCGGCCGGGGAGCTGTTTTTT
TRBV28,many,TRBJ2-1,NA,CASTSAGLAPYNEQFF,TGTGCCAGCACCTCAGCTGGGCTAGCGCCCTACAATGAGCAGTTCTTC
TRBV29-1,NA,TRBJ2-7,TRBD1,CSVVDRGVYEQYF,TGCAGCGTAGTTGACAGGGGTGTCTACGAGCAGTACTTC
TRBV12-3/TRBV12-4,many,TRBJ1-5,NA,CASSPQGHNQPQHF,TGTGCCAGCAGTCCACAGGGTCACAATCAGCCCCAGCATTTT
TRBV19,once,TRBJ2-7,NA,CASSIQVGYEQYF,TGTGCCAGTAGTATACAGGTCGGCTACGAGCAGTACTTC
TRBV28,many,TRBJ1-1,NA,CASSEGTHTEAFF,TGTGCCAGCAGCGAGGGGACTCACACTGAAGCTTTCTTT
TRBV15,NA,TRBJ1-1,NA,CATSPTFGTNTEAFF,TGTGCCACCAGCCCTACTTTTGGGACGAACACTGAAGCTTTCTTT
TRBV20-1,NA,TRBJ2-1,TRBD2,CSARGIQRGVYEQLF,TGCAGTGCTAGGGGGATACAGCGGGGGGTGTATGAGCAGCTCTTC
TRBV7-9,few,TRBJ2-1,NA,CASSSSAPPTFF,TGTGCCAGCAGCTCGTCTGCCCCCCCTACGTTCTTC
TRBV30,many,TRBJ2-3,NA,CAWNLGTTDTQYF,TGTGCCTGGAATCTTGGGACCACAGATACGCAGTATTTT
TRBV6-1,NA,TRBJ2-5,TRBD2,CASSEGLAGGPIETQYF,TGTGCCAGCAGTGAGGGACTAGCGGGGGGGCCTATAGAGACCCAGTACTTC
TRBV5-1,NA,TRBJ2-3,TRBD2,CASSLEGLATDTQYF,TGCGCCAGCAGCTTGGAAGGACTAGCGACAGATACGCAGTATTTT
TRBV2,NA,TRBJ1-5,NA,CASQTDSNQPQHF,TGTGCCAGTCAGACAGATAGCAATCAGCCCCAGCATTTT
TRBV7-3,NA,TRBJ2-7,TRBD2,CASSHKLAGGGEQYF,TGTGCCAGCAGCCATAAACTAGCGGGAGGAGGCGAGCAGTACTTC
TRBV7-8,many,TRBJ2-4,NA,CASSSGSQTAKNIQYF,TGTGCCAGCAGCTCGGGGTCCCAGACCGCCAAAAACATTCAGTACTTC
TRBV13,NA,TRBJ2-1,NA,CASRRRSYNEQFF,TGTGCCAGCCGTCGGAGATCCTACAATGAGCAGTTCTTC
TRBV6-1,many,TRBJ2-5,NA,CASSPTGMGETQYF,TGTGCCAGCAGCCCCACAGGGATGGGGGAGACCCAGTACTTC
TRBV2,few,TRBJ2-6,TRBD1,CANRGLGANVLTF,TGTGCCAACAGGGGGCTCGGGGCCAACGTCCTGACTTTC
TRBV30,many,TRBJ1-1,NA,CAWSVTGSTEAFF,TGTGCCTGGAGTGTGACCGGGAGCACTGAAGCTTTCTTT
TRBV9,NA,TRBJ2-2,TRBD2,CASSVRGGGTGELFF,TGTGCCAGCAGCGTTCGGGGGGGCGGCACCGGGGAGCTGTTTTTT
TRBV4-1,few,TRBJ1-1,NA,CASSQVAESNTEAFF,TGCGCCAGCAGCCAAGTTGCGGAGTCGAACACTGAAGCTTTCTTT
TRBV3-1,many,TRBJ2-1,NA,CASSQDLRYNEQFF,TGTGCCAGCAGCCAAGATTTGAGGTACAATGAGCAGTTCTTC
TRBV28,few,TRBJ2-7,NA,CASSLGTNYEQYF,TGTGCCAGCAGTTTAGGGACAAACTACGAGCAGTACTTC
TRBV20-1,few,TRBJ1-1,NA,CSARTIRKGSTEAFF,TGCAGTGCTAGAACCATTCGAAAGGGTAGCACTGAAGCTTTCTTT
TRBV2,many,TRBJ1-5,NA,CASRASWTLNSNQPQHF,TGTGCCAGCAGAGCCTCCTGGACGTTAAATAGCAATCAGCCCCAGCATTTT
TRBV6-1,many,TRBJ2-7,TRBD2,CASSLKTSGIGEQYF,TGTGCCAGCAGTCTCAAGACTAGCGGGATTGGCGAGCAGTACTTC
TRBV3-1,NA,TRBJ2-2,TRBD2,CASSQGLAGYTGELFF,TGTGCCAGCAGCCAAGGACTAGCGGGGTACACCGGGGAGCTGTTTTTT
TRBV27,many,TRBJ1-5,NA,CASSSLGRTGQPQHF,TGTGCCAGCAGTTCCTTGGGCAGAACAGGCCAGCCCCAGCATTTT
TRBV19,few,TRBJ1-1,NA,CASSRDTRHTEAFF,TGTGCCAGTAGTAGGGACACCCGGCACACTGAAGCTTTCTTT
TRBV2,many,TRBJ2-7,NA,CASSEFFRGPYEQYF,TGTGCCAGCAGTGAATTCTTTCGGGGTCCCTACGAGCAGTACTTC
TRBV20-1,few,TRBJ2-3,TRBD2,CSARDPSGPSTDTQYF,TGCAGTGCTAGAGATCCTAGCGGACCTAGCACAGATACGCAGTATTTT
TRBV3-1,many,TRBJ1-2,NA,CASSIRQVYGYTF,TGTGCCAGCAGCATACGACAGGTCTATGGCTACACCTTC
TRBV27,many,TRBJ2-7,NA,CASQGQASEQYF,TGTGCCAGCCAGGGGCAGGCATCCGAGCAGTACTTC
TRBV2,many,TRBJ1-4,TRBD1,CASDDFGTGEDEKLFF,TGTGCCAGCGACGACTTCGGGACAGGGGAGGATGAAAAACTGTTTTTT
TRBV28,many,TRBJ2-1,NA,CASSGATFDYNEQFF,TGTGCCAGCAGTGGGGCCACTTTCGACTACAATGAGCAGTTCTTC
TRBV2,NA,TRBJ2-2,TRBD2,CASILTSDGELFF,TGTGCCAGCATCCTTACTAGCGACGGGGAGCTGTTTTTT
TRBV15,few,TRBJ2-7,TRBD1,CATSRVFGQGLSYEQYF,TGTGCCACCAGCAGAGTGTTTGGACAGGGGTTATCCTACGAGCAGTACTTC
TRBV12-3/TRBV12-4,many,TRBJ1-2,NA,CASSWVGYGYTF,TGTGCCAGCAGTTGGGTGGGGTATGGCTACACCTTC
TRBV6-2/TRBV6-3,NA,TRBJ1-2,NA,CASSYRGHRVYGYTF,TGTGCCAGCAGTTACCGCGGACATCGGGTCTATGGCTACACCTTC
TRBV3-1,many,TRBJ2-1,TRBD2,CASSQESREGLSYNEQFF,TGTGCCAGCAGCCAAGAAAGCCGGGAGGGCCTCTCCTACAATGAGCAGTTCTTC
TRBV10-3,few,TRBJ1-1,NA,CAISVEQGNTEAFF,TGTGCCATCAGTGTCGAACAGGGGAACACTGAAGCTTTCTTT
TRBV10-1,NA,TRBJ1-5,NA,CASSAHWAIHQPQHF,TGCGCCAGCAGTGCCCATTGGGCGATCCATCAGCCCCAGCATTTT
TRBV19,few,TRBJ1-1,NA,CASSIGAGTEAFF,TGTGCCAGTAGTATCGGGGCGGGCACTGAAGCTTTCTTT
TRBV7-2,NA,TRBJ2-5,NA,CAISGLRDQETQYF,TGTGCCATCAGTGGACTCCGGGACCAAGAGACCCAGTACTTC
TRBV6-1,NA,TRBJ2-7,NA,CASTDGGPLYEQYF,TGTGCCAGCACCGACGGGGGGCCACTCTACGAGCAGTACTTC
TRBV28,few,TRBJ1-4,TRBD1,CASREGQPRDEKLFF,TGTGCCAGCAGGGAGGGACAGCCACGAGATGAAAAACTGTTTTTT
TRBV5-1,many,TRBJ1-1,NA,CASSFSTGNTEAFF,TGCGCCAGCAGCTTCTCCACAGGGAACACTGAAGCTTTCTTT
TRBV13,many,TRBJ1-1,NA,CASSRHRAEAFF,TGTGCCAGCAGCCGACACAGGGCTGAAGCTTTCTTT
TRBV5-1,NA,TRBJ2-7,NA,CASSWEQGTEQYF,TGCGCCAGCAGCTGGGAACAGGGTACCGAGCAGTACTTC
TRBV20-1,few,TRBJ2-1,TRBD2,CSASKTLAGGLDEQFF,TGCAGTGCAAGCAAGACCCTAGCGGGAGGCTTGGATGAGCAGTTCTTC
TRBV6-1,few,TRBJ2-3,TRBD2,CASSEPGLAIDTQYF,TGTGCCAGCAGTGAACCGGGACTAGCGATAGATACGCAGTATTTT
TRBV6-1,many,TRBJ2-1,TRBD2,CASSEAISGGYNEQFF,TGTGCCAGCAGTGAAGCGATCAGCGGGGGTTACAATGAGCAGTTCTTC
TRBV4-1,few,TRBJ1-6,NA,CASSQGGGANSPLHF,TGCGCCAGCAGCCAAGGGGGGGGGGCTAATTCACCCCTCCACTTT